The sample holds many counts of the clone carrying this TCR beta chain. The table came from immunoSEQ multiplex PCR; TCRdb's copy has only in-frame clones and leaves some out. This table has 100,000 or so clones, about 95% appearing once. The data were obtained in a study of T cells in pancreatic ductal adenocarcinoma. The CDR3 contains 14 residues. V was cut by 1 base and J by 2 bases, with 8 bases left in between. Germline values: CDR1 SGHTA, CDR2 FQGNSA. Surgery without prior neoadjuvant therapy was the treatment of the selected pancreatic ductal adenocarcinoma patients. The receptor was derived from a human donor with pancreatic ductal adenocarcinoma. The specimen was PBMCs. This chain connects TRBV7-2 to TRBJ1-1; possibly TRBD1 for D (6 bases). CDR3 in amino acids: CASSLGTANTEAFF. Here the CDR3 DNA reads TGTGCCAGCAGCTTAGGGACAGCCAACACTGAAGCTTTCTTT. Using reference TRBV7-2 and TRBJ1-1 for the parts outside the CDR3, the full variable domain is GAGVSQSPSNKVTEKGKDVELRCDPISGHTALYWYRQSLGQGLEFLIYFQGNSAPDKSGLPSDRFSAERTGGSVSTLTIQRTQQEDSAVYLCASSLGTANTEAFFGQGTRLTVV.